The entry below describes one T cell receptor beta chain. Its antigen remains unknown. Resections took place in Japan or China from about 2013 to 2017. Here immunoSEQ multiplex PCR was the method, and the copy in TCRdb shows in-frame clones only, minus some. Of 6,000 to 10,000 clones in the sample, about 77% were seen once. These data belong to a study of immune evolution from preneoplasia to lung adenocarcinoma. General study results and limits: Later-stage lesions appeared to have more T cells, more diversity, less clonality. Top clone frequencies peaked in normal lung, apparently declining through invasive adenocarcinoma.

Per germline, CDR1 MDHEN and CDR2 SYDVKM. This CDR3 has 17 amino acids. V shed 6 bases, J shed 5 bases, and the junction held 17 bases outside the gene matches. The rearrangement uses TRBV28 and TRBJ2-7; TRBD1 matches at 9 bases. Sequencing was performed on FFPE adjacent normal lung tissue. This receptor was taken from a person aged 70 to 85 with lung adenocarcinoma. CDR3 sequence: CASSRRLRTGQGHEQYF. CDR3 sequence (DNA): TGTGCCAGCAGCCGCCGCCTCCGAACTGGACAGGGGCACGAGCAGTACTTC.